This T cell receptor beta chain stems from a study of Ad26.COV2.S vaccination and SARS-CoV-2 variants (dated by TCRdb to about 2021). Some background on the complete study: Donors in the vaccine arm were drawn from COV1001, a phase I-IIa trial of Ad26.COV2.S in healthy adults that was multicentre, randomized, double-blind and placebo-controlled. Participants in the trial were split at random into five groups of five each, receiving low-dose or high-dose Ad26.COV2.S once or twice, or else placebo on both occasions. The TCR-sequenced set comprised around 30 samples: about 19 Ad26.COV2.S vaccine recipients, 5 placebo recipients and 8 SARS-CoV-2 convalescent individuals. Throughout the experiments and outcome assessment, investigators stayed blinded to trial group allocation. Dosing of Ad26.COV2.S was intramuscular, at either 5x10^10 or 1x10^11 viral particles, delivered as one shot or as two shots spaced 56 days apart. Sequencing of the TCRbeta repertoire served to evaluate the specificity and breadth of SARS-CoV-2-reactive T cell receptors following Ad26.COV2.S vaccination. Overall study results and their limits: Ad26.COV2.S recipients had higher spike-specific TCR breadth than placebo recipients (P = 0.0014). Non-spike TCR breadth was comparable between vaccine and placebo recipients, consistent with the vaccine containing only spike. The authors noted that total T cell responses may have been underestimated by the TCR breadth and depth analyses. The study lacked the statistical power to compare responses across vaccine doses or regimens. After vaccination, substantial breadth of spike-specific CD8+ and CD4+ T cell responses was reported.

This specimen's treatment or condition label, per the study, means: around 19 received Ad26.COV2.S at low or high dose, single or two shots; a few received placebo; per-sample allocation not given. For vaccine and placebo recipients, repertoires were sequenced using samples collected on day 63 after the first injection. Cohort 1b enrolled about 25 adults aged 18-55 years at a single site in Boston, USA, between 29 July and 7 August 2020. As a vaccine, Ad26.COV2.S was a replication-incompetent adenovirus type 26 vector that expressed a prefusion-stabilized SARS-CoV-2 spike protein derived from the original Wuhan strain. The immunoSEQ Assay was the method used to sequence TCRbeta CDR3 regions. After extraction, genomic DNA underwent amplification by bias-controlled multiplex PCR, followed by high-throughput sequencing. The study's processing was this. To quantify the absolute abundance of every unique TCRbeta CDR3 region, sequences were collapsed and filtered. T cell fraction was estimated by normalizing TCRbeta template counts to usable DNA, with usable DNA measured through amplification of reference genes found in all nucleated cells. Repertoire TCRs were annotated as SARS-CoV-2-specific by exact matching of V gene, CDR3 amino acid sequence and J gene to a known reactive TCR set. MIRA supplied the reference SARS-CoV-2 TCR set, which was filtered for enrichment in COVID-19-positive ImmuneCODE repertoires so that public or cross-reactive TCRs were removed. Using the MIRA antigens, annotated TCRs were further analysed by specific ORF or by position within an ORF. Breadth was defined as annotated unique rearrangements over total unique productive rearrangements; depth was the summed frequency of those rearrangements. Group comparisons of TCR breadth used two-sided Wilcoxon rank-sum tests. Entries here come from immuneACCESS through TCRdb and include only in-frame sequences with V and J called. Some clones fail to appear in such tables; in the studies checked, an unresolved V gene covers under half of the shortfall, and the cause of the remainder is unknown. V and J calls and clone size are copied from that table; D and trimming were computed from the DNA. This sample lists some 370,000 clones; around four fifths were detected once. The top ten clonotypes cover about 7.1% of the sample.

On this clone itself: Its cognate antigen has yet to be identified. No much larger clone is present one base from it, and per-base qualities are unavailable.

The germline V end is reduced by 7 bases and the J end by 8 bases; junction bases left unmatched: 12. According to the germline V gene, CDR1 reads SQVTM and CDR2 reads ANQGSEA. From its cysteine to its phenylalanine, the CDR3 spans 14 amino acids. The only DNA kept is the CDR3, 42 bases in frame from the first base. The sequence links TRBV29-1 to TRBJ2-1, with TRBD1 identical over 9 junction bases. The TCR comes from a person between 18 and 59 years old who received the Ad26.COV2.S COVID-19 vaccine or a placebo. The starting material was peripheral blood, obtained in a trial of Ad26.COV2.S vaccine versus placebo. The CDR3 here reads CSGLRDRVEHEQFF. The DNA sequence is as follows: TGCAGCGGCCTCCGGGACAGGGTAGAGCATGAGCAGTTCTTC.